Described below is a single T cell receptor (beta chain) sequence and its context. This specimen belongs to a study of T-cell memory formation after mild COVID-19. Across the whole study: For the most part, TCR clusters were specific to one donor.

TCRdb used MiXCR to reprocess the 5' RACE reads, holding one entry per CDR3 protein. The data contain roughly 510,000 distinct CDR3 sequences, 15% to 20% of them singletons. The sequenced material came from PBMCs or a T cell subset sorted from them (not recorded which). This receptor was identified in an adult woman who had mild COVID-19 (a few samples of this study predate the infection). Cell type and time point are not known.

The CDR3 reads CASSLWPGLDGYTF. The DNA for the CDR3 is TGTGCCAGCAGCTTGTGGCCAGGGCTTGATGGCTACACCTTC. The rearrangement links TRBV5-5 to TRBJ1-2; perhaps TRBD1 as D (5 bases). The CDR3 extends over 14 amino acids. Trimming left V 1 base short and J 6 bases short, with 13 bases between. CDR1 is SGHKS, CDR2 YYEKEE, per germline (reference sequence).